Presented here are 17 T cell receptor beta chains from one specimen sequenced in a study of T cell repertoires in cytomegalovirus infection. TCRdb reprocessed the reads via MiXCR and lists one record per CDR3 protein. Of hundreds of thousands of distinct CDR3 sequences in the sample, 35% to 45% were seen once. The specimen was PBMCs. Receptor source: a human donor in good health (CMV status not recorded). Some clones in this sample may be carry-over from other donors' samples.

This chain uses TRBV6-1 with TRBJ1-1; the match to TRBD1 covers 8 bases. Germline trimming cut 5 bases from V and 5 bases from J; bases unmatched to any gene: 13. CDR1 MNHNS and CDR2 SASEGT come from the germline V gene. The CDR3 sequence is 16 residues long. As DNA, the CDR3 is TGTGCCAGCAGTCGAAGGACAGGGAGGGCAAAGACTGAAGCTTTCTTT. Protein: CASSRRTGRAKTEAFF.

This sequence joins TRBV27 and TRBJ1-5; 9 positions match TRBD1. The junction had 7 bases not matched to a gene; V was cut back by 2 bases and J by 8 bases. Germline CDR1 MNHEY, CDR2 SMNVEV (reference sequence). The CDR3 totals 15 residues. CDR3 amino acids: CASSLGTGLREPQHF. The CDR3, as DNA: TGTGCCAGCAGTTTAGGGACAGGGCTTCGAGAGCCCCAGCATTTT.

CDR3 protein: CASSYSTGSNGYTF. In DNA form, the CDR3 reads TGTGCCAGCAGTTACTCGACAGGGTCGAATGGCTACACCTTC. J is TRBJ1-2 and V is TRBV6-8, with 7 bases identical to TRBD1. Unmatched junction bases numbered 4, after V lost 0 bases and J lost 6 bases. This CDR3 has 14 residues. Germline lookup yields CDR1 MNHGY and CDR2 SAAAGT.

This clonotype came up a few times. The chain links TRBV28 to TRBJ2-7; TRBD1 aligns across 9 bases. CDR1 is MDHEN, CDR2 SYDVKM, per germline. This CDR3 is 14 amino acids long. V was pared by 7 bases and J by 6 bases, with 10 bases of the junction left unmatched. The CDR3 sequence is CASTHGTGTGEQYF. CDR3 sequence (DNA): TGTGCCAGCACCCACGGGACAGGGACTGGCGAGCAGTACTTC.

The V and J genes are TRBV12-3 or TRBV12-4 and TRBJ2-1; perhaps TRBD2 as D (6 bases). This CDR3 is built from 12 residues. Trimming removed 10 bases at V and 7 bases at J, with 14 bases between. CDR3: CATTDYYNEQFF. DNA of the CDR3: TGTGCCACGACGGACTATTATAATGAGCAGTTCTTC.

This clonotype has only a few counts. The chain carries TRBV2 and TRBJ2-2; D gene unclear. The CDR3 loop spans 16 amino acids. The germline CDR1 and CDR2 sequences are SNHLY and FYNNEI. V was clipped by 3 bases and J by 0 bases, with 11 bases between them. DNA of the CDR3: TGTGCCAGCAGTGATCCGCAGGTGACGAACACCGGGGAGCTGTTTTTT. Protein sequence: CASSDPQVTNTGELFF.

This clonotype was counted at least ten times. The chain carries TRBV12-3 or TRBV12-4 and TRBJ2-6; D unclear. Trimming took 0 bases from V and 0 from J, leaving 12 bases between them. This CDR3 comprises 18 residues. CDR3 region: CASSLAPRLSSGANVLTF. The DNA of the CDR3 is TGTGCCAGCAGTTTAGCGCCCAGGCTATCCTCTGGGGCCAACGTCCTGACTTTC.

V usage is TRBV5-6 and J usage is TRBJ1-5; 7 bases fit TRBD1. CDR3 size: 15 residues. After removal of 0 bases from V and 7 bases from J, the junction contained 7 bases not matched to a gene. Germline assignment: CDR1 SGHDT and CDR2 YYEEEE. Here the CDR3 DNA reads TGTGCCAGCAGCTTGGCTTGGAGGGGGCAGCAGCCCCAGCATTTT. This sequence encodes CASSLAWRGQQPQHF.

This clonotype showed up many times. This sequence joins TRBV6-2 or TRBV6-3 and TRBJ1-2; TRBD1 matches at 7 bases. Per germline, CDR1 MNHEY and CDR2 SVGEGT. This CDR3 is 16 amino acids long. Unmatched junction bases numbered 17, after V lost 6 bases and J lost 7 bases. The CDR3 DNA sequence: TGTGCCAGCAGGTCCACCCCCGGTGGAGGGGGCGGTGGCTACACCTTC. This gives the protein CASRSTPGGGGGGYTF.

This clonotype was found a few times. This rearrangement joins TRBV20-1 to TRBJ1-6; no firm D call. In germline, CDR1 is DFQATT, CDR2 SNEGSKA (reference sequence). Trimming took off 6 bases at V and 4 bases at J, with 13 bases between the two ends. CDR3 length: 14 residues. In DNA, the CDR3 is TGCAGTGCCCCTAGAGACGTATATAATTCACCCCTCCACTTT. This encodes CSAPRDVYNSPLHF.

This clonotype occurred many times. V is TRBV7-2 and J is TRBJ1-2; 7 bases align to TRBD1. CDR3 length equals 15 residues. With V trimmed by 4 bases and J by 9 bases, 14 bases remained unmatched. Germline values: CDR1 SGHTA, CDR2 FQGNSA. CDR3: CASSSSRQGVKRYTF. CDR3 coding DNA: TGTGCCAGCAGCTCCTCTAGGCAGGGGGTGAAGCGCTACACCTTC.

The gene calls are TRBV6-2 or TRBV6-3 and TRBJ1-1; D remains ambiguous. The CDR3 spans 14 residues. Trimming removed 6 bases from V and 1 base from J, with 12 bases in between. Germline loops: CDR1 MNHEY, CDR2 SVGEGT. CDR3 residues: CASSPITANTEAFF. The CDR3 region has the DNA TGTGCCAGCAGCCCCATCACAGCGAACACTGAAGCTTTCTTT.

This clonotype was recorded a few times. The chain recombines TRBV19 with TRBJ1-5; D perhaps matches TRBD1 (5 bases). V lost 1 base and J lost 0, with 13 bases in between. There are 17 residues in the CDR3. The germline V gene has CDR1 LNHDA and CDR2 SQIVND (reference sequence). The DNA of the CDR3 is TGTGCCAGTAGTATAGCGGCGGGGGTACATAGCAATCAGCCCCAGCATTTT. Protein product: CASSIAAGVHSNQPQHF.

V gene TRBV20-1 combines with J gene TRBJ2-7; D perhaps matches TRBD2 (6 bases). The CDR3 length is 14 residues. Germline V CDR1 and CDR2: DFQATT, SNEGSKA (reference sequence). V was clipped by 4 bases and J by 4 bases, with 17 bases between them. DNA of the CDR3: TGCAGTGCTACTAATTCAGCGGGTACTTACGAGCAGTACTTC. Translating gives CSATNSAGTYEQYF.

This clonotype was counted many times. The chain has TRBV7-2 and TRBJ2-4; D possibly corresponds to TRBD2 (6 bases). Trimming left V 4 bases short and J 9 bases short, with 22 bases between. Germline V gene data show CDR1 as SGHTA and CDR2 as FQGNSA. The CDR3 extends over 16 amino acids. This CDR3 reads CASSSGPGTAPSIQYF. The CDR3 DNA reads as TGTGCCAGCAGCTCCGGACCAGGGACTGCACCGAGCATTCAGTACTTC.

The V gene is TRBV6-2 or TRBV6-3, the J gene TRBJ1-2; unclear D gene. This CDR3 comprises 15 residues. Germline V gene sequence: CDR1 MNHEY, CDR2 SVGEGT. Trimming stripped 7 bases from V and 5 bases from J, with 20 bases between. The CDR3 protein is CASTPWRSQAYGYTF. CDR3 bases: TGTGCCAGCACCCCTTGGAGGAGCCAGGCATATGGCTACACCTTC.

This clonotype was seen a few times. The J gene is TRBJ2-3, the V gene TRBV24-1; 10 positions match TRBD1. V gave up 0 bases and J gave up 6 bases; unmatched junction bases: 8. Germline CDR1 is KGHDR and CDR2 is SFDVKD. This CDR3 region has 17 residues. The CDR3 is CATSDLPGGQGSDTQYF. In nucleotides, the CDR3 is TGTGCCACCAGTGATTTGCCCGGGGGACAGGGGAGCGATACGCAGTATTTT.